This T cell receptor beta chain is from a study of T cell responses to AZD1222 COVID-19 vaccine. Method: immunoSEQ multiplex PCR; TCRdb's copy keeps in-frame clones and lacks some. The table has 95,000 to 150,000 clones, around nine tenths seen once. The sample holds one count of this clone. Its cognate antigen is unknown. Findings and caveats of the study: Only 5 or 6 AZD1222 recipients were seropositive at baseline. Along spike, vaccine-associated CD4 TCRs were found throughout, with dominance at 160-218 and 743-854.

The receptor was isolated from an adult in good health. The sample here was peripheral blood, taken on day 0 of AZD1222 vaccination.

CDR3 DNA: TGTGCCAGCAGCCCGGAAGGGACAGGGAGGGACGAGCAGTACTTC. Translated: CASSPEGTGRDEQYF. V gene TRBV7-9 combines with J gene TRBJ2-7, with 9 nucleotides matching TRBD1. CDR3 length: 15 residues. Germline-derived CDR1 and CDR2 are SEHNR and FQNEAQ (reference sequence). V lost 5 bases to trimming and J lost 5 bases; unmatched junction nucleotides: 10.